These 2 T cell receptor beta chains came from one sample sequenced in a study of shared clonotypes between healthy human individuals. Profiling relied on immunoSEQ multiplex PCR, and the TCRdb table lists in-frame clones only, not all of them. Found here are about 1.1 million clones, 75% to 85% of them singletons; the top ten hold roughly 0.61%. Sequenced sample: memory CD4+ T cells from PBMCs. Subset noted: CD45RA-negative fraction. Receptors were obtained from a man aged 18-30 years in good health. Some clones in this sample may be carry-over from other donors' samples.

The J gene is TRBJ1-4, the V gene TRBV9, with D possibly TRBD1 on 5 matching bases. Trimming pared 3 bases from V and 4 bases from J, leaving 16 bases between. This CDR3 region has 16 residues. Germline V gene data show CDR1 as SGDLS and CDR2 as YYNGEE. The CDR3 spells CASSGGVTPGNEKLFF. As DNA, the CDR3 is TGTGCCAGCAGCGGGGGGGTGACTCCCGGTAATGAAAAACTGTTTTTT.

This chain uses TRBV30 with TRBJ1-3; D uncertain. Germline-derived CDR1 and CDR2 are GTSNPN and SVGIG (reference sequence). V was trimmed by 0 bases and J by 5 bases, leaving 5 bases between them. The CDR3 length is 12 residues. The CDR3 reads CAWSVSRNTIYF. DNA of the CDR3: TGTGCCTGGAGTGTATCGCGAAACACCATATATTTT. Complete variable domain (other parts from reference TRBV30 and TRBJ1-3): SQTIHQWPATLVQPVGSPLSLECTVEGTSNPNLYWYRQAAGRGLQLLFYSVGIGQISSEVPQNLSASRPQDRQFILSSKKLLLSDSGFYLCAWSVSRNTIYFGEGSWLTVV.